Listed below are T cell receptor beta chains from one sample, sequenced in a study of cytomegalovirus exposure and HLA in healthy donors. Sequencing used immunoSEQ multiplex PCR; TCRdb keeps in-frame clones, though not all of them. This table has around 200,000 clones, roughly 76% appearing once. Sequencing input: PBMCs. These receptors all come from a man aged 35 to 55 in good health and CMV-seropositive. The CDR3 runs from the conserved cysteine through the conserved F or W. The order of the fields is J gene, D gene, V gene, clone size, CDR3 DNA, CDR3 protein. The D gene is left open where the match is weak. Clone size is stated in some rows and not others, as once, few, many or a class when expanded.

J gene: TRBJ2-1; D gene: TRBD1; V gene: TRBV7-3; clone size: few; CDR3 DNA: TGTGCCAGCAGTCCAGGGGGCGGCAGGCCGAATGAGCAGTTCTTC; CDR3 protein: CASSPGGGRPNEQFF
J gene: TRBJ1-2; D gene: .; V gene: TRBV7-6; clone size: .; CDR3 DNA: TGTGCCAGCAGCTTAACACAGGGCTATGGCTACACCTTC; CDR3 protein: CASSLTQGYGYTF
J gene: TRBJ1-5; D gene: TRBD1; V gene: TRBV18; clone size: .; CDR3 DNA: TGTGCCAGCTCATCGAGGGACAGGGAAAATCAGCCCCAGCATTTT; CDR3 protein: CASSSRDRENQPQHF
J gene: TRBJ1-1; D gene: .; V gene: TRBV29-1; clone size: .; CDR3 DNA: TGCAGCGTCCGGGAAATGACTGAAGCTTTCTTT; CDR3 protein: CSVREMTEAFF
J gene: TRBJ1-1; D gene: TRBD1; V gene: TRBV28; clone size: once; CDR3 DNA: TGTGCCAGCAGTTTCCACGTCCGGGACAGCATGAACACTGAAGCTTTCTTT; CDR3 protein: CASSFHVRDSMNTEAFF
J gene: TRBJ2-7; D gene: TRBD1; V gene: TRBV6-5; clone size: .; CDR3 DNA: TGTGCCAGCACCGGGACAGTGCCCTACGAGCAGTACTTC; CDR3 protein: CASTGTVPYEQYF
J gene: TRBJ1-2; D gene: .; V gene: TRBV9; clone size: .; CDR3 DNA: TGTGCCTCGGGGGGAGGGAACGGGCTATCGGTCTATGGCTACACCTTC; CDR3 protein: CASGGGNGLSVYGYTF
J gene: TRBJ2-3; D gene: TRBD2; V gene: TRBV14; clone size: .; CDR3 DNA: TGTGCCAGCAGCTGGACTAGCGGGGTCGGAGATACGCAGTATTTT; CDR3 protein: CASSWTSGVGDTQYF
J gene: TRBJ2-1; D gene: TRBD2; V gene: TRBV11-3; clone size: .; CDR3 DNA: TGTGCCAGCAGCTTGCGCGGGGGGGCTGAAGGTGAGCAGTTCTTC; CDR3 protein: CASSLRGGAEGEQFF
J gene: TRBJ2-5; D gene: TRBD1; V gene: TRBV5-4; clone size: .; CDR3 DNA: TGTGCCAGCAGCAAACAGGGGGCGGACGAGACCCAGTACTTC; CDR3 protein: CASSKQGADETQYF
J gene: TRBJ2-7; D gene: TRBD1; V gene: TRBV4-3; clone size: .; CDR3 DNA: TGCGCCAGCAGCCAAGAAAGGGGGGGACAGGGGGCCTACGAGCAGTACTTC; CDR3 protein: CASSQERGGQGAYEQYF
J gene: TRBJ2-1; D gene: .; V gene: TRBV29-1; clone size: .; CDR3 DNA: TGCAGCGTTAGTGTGGGGGCTGGCAATGAGCAGTTCTTC; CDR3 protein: CSVSVGAGNEQFF
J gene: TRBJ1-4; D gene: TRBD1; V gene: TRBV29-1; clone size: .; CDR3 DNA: TGCAGCGTTCGAGGACAGGGCAGTGAAAAACTGTTTTTT; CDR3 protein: CSVRGQGSEKLFF
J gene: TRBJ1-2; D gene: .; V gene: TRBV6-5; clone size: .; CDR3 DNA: TGTGCCAGCAGTACCGACAGCCGTTATGGCTACACCTTC; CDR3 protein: CASSTDSRYGYTF
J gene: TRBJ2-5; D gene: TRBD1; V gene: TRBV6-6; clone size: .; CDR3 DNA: TGTGCCAGCACCACGACAGGGGGGGAGACCCAGTACTTC; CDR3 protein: CASTTTGGETQYF
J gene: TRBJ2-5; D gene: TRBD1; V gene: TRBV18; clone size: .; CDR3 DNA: TGTGCCAGCTCATCTACAGGGGGAGAGACCCAGTACTTC; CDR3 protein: CASSSTGGETQYF
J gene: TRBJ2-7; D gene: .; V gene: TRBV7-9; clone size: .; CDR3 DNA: TGTGCCAGCAGCTTGCGGGCCTACGAGCAGTACTTC; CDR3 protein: CASSLRAYEQYF
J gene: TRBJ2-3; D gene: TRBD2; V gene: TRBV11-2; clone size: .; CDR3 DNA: TGTGCCAGCAGCTTTCGGGGGAGGGAAGGCGATACGCAGTATTTT; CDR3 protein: CASSFRGREGDTQYF
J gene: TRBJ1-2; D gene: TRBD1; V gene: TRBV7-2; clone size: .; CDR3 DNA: TGTGCCAGCAGCTTAGGAGGGGGCGGGCCTGGCTACACCTTC; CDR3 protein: CASSLGGGGPGYTF
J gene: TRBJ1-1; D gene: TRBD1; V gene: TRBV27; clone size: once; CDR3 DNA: TGTGCCAGCAAAACCGGGACAGGGGGCACTGAAGCTTTCTTT; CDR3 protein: CASKTGTGGTEAFF
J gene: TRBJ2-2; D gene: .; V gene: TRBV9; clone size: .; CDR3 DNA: TGTGCCAGCAGCGTCAGTGCGAACACCGGGGAGCTGTTTTTT; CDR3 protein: CASSVSANTGELFF
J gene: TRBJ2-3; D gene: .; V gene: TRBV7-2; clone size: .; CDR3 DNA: TGTGCCAGCAGCTCAGGGTATAATACGCAGTATTTT; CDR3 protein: CASSSGYNTQYF
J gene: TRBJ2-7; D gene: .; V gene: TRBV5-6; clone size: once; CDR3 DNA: TGTGCCAGCAGCCCCCCAGAAATTCCGACCTACGAGCAGTACTTC; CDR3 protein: CASSPPEIPTYEQYF
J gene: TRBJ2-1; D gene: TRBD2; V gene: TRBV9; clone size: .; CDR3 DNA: TGCGCCAGCAGCGCTAGCGGGGGGTACAATGAGCAGTTCTTC; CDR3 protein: CASSASGGYNEQFF
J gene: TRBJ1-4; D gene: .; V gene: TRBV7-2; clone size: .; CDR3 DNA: TGTGCCAGCAGCTTAGCGGGGGCAGCTAATGAAAAACTGTTTTTT; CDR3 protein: CASSLAGAANEKLFF
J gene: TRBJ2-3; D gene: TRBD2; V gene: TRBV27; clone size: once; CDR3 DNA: TGTGCCAGCAGTTTAGCAGGGACTAGCGGGGCCCTCGGGCAGTATTTT; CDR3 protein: CASSLAGTSGALGQYF
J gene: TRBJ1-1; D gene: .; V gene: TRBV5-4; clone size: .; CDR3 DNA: TGTGCCAGCAGCCCGTGGGGGCTCAGGACTGAAGCTTTCTTT; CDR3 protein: CASSPWGLRTEAFF
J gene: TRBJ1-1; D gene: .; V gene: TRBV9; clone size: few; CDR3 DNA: TGTGCCAGTAAGGGGCGGGGGGGTAGCTTGAACACTGAAGCTTTCTTT; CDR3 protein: CASKGRGGSLNTEAFF
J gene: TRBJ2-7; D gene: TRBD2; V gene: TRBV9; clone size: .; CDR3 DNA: TGTGCCAGCAGCGAACTAGCGGGGTACGAGCAGTACTTC; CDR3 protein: CASSELAGYEQYF
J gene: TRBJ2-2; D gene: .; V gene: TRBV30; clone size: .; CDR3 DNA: TGTGCCTGGAGTCCAGTCGTAGGGGCCGGGGAGCTGTTTTTT; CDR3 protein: CAWSPVVGAGELFF
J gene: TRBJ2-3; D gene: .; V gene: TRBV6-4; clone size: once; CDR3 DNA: TGTGCCAGCAGTGTAGGGGGCACAGATACGCAGTATTTT; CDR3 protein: CASSVGGTDTQYF
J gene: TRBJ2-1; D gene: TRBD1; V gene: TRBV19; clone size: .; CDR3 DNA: TGTGCCAGTAGTATAGATCGCGGACAGGGGGCTACCTACAATGAGCAGTTCTTC; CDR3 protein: CASSIDRGQGATYNEQFF
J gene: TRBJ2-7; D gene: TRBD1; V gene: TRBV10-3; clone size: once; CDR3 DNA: TGTGCCATCAGTGCGACAGGGGCGGGGTACGAGCAGTACTTC; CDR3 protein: CAISATGAGYEQYF
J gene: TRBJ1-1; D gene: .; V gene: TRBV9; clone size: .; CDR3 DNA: TGTGCCAGCAGCGTCCAGGGGAGCCGAACTGAAGCTTTCTTT; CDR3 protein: CASSVQGSRTEAFF
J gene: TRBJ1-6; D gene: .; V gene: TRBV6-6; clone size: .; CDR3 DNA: TGTGCCAGCAGTTACTCCCCCCGGTTACCCCTCCACTTT; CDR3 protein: CASSYSPRLPLHF